One and the same sample provided the 2 T cell receptor beta chains below, sequenced in a study of T cell responses to AZD1222 COVID-19 vaccine. Some clones are missing from TCRdb's copy, which holds only in-frame ones; the method was immunoSEQ multiplex PCR. The sample lists roughly 120,000 clones, approximately 86% seen once, with 2.6% in the top ten. Sample: peripheral blood, taken 28 days after the second AZD1222 dose. All receptors derive from an adult who received the AZD1222 COVID-19 vaccine.

V usage is TRBV5-4 and J usage is TRBJ2-1; D call uncertain. This CDR3 spans 13 amino acids. V lost 0 bases and J lost 7, with 8 bases in between. CDR1 and CDR2 (germline): SGHNT, YYREEE (reference sequence). CDR3 nucleotide sequence: TGTGCCAGCAGCTTGGAAGGCAGGAATGAGCAGTTCTTC. Its protein product is CASSLEGRNEQFF.

The chain links TRBV6-2 or TRBV6-3 to TRBJ1-5, with 8 nucleotides matching TRBD1. CDR1 is MNHEY, CDR2 SVGEGT, per germline. The ends lost 6 bases at V and 5 bases at J; junction bases unmatched: 9. The CDR3 contains 15 residues. This CDR3 reads CASSNTGGPYQPQHF. The CDR3 DNA reads as TGTGCCAGCAGCAACACAGGGGGGCCCTATCAGCCCCAGCATTTT.